This T cell receptor beta chain came from a study of blood T cells in healthy people across ages. Study background: Through template switching, about one barcoded beta molecule was captured per two T cells, as measured in model experiments.

V shed 6 bases and J 5 bases; nucleotides not matched to a gene: 11. The CDR3 consists of 16 residues. Peripheral blood samples of roughly 9.8 milliliters were drawn from each donor. As for this clonotype: What it binds is unknown.

Primed by a sample-barcoded 5' primer and a J-beta primer mix, a second PCR proceeded for 7 to 11 cycles. TCRdb passed the 5' RACE reads through MiXCR, listing each CDR3 protein once. The repertoire holds 1.5 million or so distinct CDR3 sequences, with 35% to 45% as singletons. Study outcomes and limitations: Lack of knowledge of donor CMV status possibly confounded expanded clonotype changes. A roughly linear age-dependent decrease characterized TCR beta diversity per million T cells.

The chain links TRBV12-3 or TRBV12-4 to TRBJ2-2, with 8 bases fitting TRBD2. What was sequenced was blood. The TCR was taken from a woman aged 18-30 years in good health. The CDR3 is CASSRGLAEETGELFF. The CDR3, as DNA: TGTGCCAGCAGCCGAGGACTAGCAGAAGAGACCGGGGAGCTGTTTTTT.